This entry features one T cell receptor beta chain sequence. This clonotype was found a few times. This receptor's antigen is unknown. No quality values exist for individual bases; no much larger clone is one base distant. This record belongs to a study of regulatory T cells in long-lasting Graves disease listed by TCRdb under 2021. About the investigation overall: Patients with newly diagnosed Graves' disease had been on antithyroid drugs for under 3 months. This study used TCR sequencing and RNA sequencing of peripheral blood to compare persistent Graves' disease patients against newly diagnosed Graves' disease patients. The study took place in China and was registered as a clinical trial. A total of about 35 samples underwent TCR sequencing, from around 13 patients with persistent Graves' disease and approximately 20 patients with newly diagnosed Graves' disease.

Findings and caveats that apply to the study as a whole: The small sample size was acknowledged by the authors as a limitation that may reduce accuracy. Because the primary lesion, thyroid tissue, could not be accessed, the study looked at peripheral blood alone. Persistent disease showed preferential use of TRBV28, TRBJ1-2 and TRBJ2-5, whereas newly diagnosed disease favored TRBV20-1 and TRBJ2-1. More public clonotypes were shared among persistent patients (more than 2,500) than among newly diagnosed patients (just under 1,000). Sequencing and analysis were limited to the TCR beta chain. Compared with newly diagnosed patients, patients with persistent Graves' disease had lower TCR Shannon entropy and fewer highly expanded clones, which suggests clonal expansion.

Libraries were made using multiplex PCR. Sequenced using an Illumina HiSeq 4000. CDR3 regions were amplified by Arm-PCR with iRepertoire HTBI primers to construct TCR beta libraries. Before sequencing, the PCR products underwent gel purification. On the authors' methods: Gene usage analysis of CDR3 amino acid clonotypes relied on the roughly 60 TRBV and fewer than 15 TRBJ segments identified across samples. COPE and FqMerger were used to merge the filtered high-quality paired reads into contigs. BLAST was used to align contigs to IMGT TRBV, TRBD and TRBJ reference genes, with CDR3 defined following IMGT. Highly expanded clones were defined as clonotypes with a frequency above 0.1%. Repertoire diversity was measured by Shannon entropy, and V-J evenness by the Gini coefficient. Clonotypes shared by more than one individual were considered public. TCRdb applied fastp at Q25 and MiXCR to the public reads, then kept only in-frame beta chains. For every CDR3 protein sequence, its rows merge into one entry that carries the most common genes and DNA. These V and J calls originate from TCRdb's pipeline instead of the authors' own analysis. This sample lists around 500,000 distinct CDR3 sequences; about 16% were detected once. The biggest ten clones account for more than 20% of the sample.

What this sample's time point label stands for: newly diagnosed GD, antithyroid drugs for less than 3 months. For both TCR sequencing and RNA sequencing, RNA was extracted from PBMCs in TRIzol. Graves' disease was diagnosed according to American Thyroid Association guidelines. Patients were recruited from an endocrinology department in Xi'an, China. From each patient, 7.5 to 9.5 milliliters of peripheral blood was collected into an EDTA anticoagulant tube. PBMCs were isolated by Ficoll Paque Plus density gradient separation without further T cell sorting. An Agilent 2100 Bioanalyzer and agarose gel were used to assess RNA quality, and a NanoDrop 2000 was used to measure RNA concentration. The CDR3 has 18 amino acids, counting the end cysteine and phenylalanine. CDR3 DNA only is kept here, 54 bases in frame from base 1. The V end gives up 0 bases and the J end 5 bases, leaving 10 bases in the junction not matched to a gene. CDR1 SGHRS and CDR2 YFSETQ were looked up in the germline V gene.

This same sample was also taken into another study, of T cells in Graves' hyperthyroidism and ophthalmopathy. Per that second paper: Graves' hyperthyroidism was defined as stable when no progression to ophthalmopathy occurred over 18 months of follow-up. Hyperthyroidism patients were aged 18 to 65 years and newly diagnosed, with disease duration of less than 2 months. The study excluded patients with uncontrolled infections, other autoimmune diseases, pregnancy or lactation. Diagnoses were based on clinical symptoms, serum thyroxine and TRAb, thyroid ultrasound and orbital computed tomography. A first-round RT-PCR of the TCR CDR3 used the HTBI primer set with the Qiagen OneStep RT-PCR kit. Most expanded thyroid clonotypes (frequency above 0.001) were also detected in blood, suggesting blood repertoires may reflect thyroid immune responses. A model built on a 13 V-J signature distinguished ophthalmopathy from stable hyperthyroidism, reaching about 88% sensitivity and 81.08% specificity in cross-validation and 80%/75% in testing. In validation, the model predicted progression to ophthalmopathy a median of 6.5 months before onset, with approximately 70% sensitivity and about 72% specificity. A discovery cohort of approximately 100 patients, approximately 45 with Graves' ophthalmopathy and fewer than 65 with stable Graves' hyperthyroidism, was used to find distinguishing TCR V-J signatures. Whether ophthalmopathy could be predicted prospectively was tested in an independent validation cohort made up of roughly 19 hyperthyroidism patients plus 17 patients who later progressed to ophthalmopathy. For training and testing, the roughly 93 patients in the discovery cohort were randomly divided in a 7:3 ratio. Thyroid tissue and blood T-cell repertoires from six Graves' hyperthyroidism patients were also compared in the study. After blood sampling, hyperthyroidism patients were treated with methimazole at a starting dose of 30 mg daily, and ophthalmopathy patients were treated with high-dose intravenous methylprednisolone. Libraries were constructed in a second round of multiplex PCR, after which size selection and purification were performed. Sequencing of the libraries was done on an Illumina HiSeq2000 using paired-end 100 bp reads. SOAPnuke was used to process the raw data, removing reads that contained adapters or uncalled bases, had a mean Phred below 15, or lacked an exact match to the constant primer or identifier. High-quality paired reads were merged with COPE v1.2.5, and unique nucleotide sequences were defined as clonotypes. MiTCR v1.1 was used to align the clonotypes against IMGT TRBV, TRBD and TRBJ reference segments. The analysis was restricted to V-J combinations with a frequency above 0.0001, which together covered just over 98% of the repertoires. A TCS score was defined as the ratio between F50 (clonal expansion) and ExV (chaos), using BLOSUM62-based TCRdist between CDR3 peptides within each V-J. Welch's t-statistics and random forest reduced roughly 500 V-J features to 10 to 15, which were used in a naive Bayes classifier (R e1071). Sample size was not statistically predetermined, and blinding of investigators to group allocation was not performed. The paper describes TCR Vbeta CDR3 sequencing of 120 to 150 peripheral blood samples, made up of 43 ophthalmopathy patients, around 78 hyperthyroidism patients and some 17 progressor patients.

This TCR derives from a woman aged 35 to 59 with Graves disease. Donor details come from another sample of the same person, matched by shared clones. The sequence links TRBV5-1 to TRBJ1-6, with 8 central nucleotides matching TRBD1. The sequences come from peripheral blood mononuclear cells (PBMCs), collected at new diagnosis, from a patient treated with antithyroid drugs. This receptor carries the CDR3 CASSLGATGTGNNSPLHF. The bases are TGCGCCAGCAGCTTGGGGGCCACCGGGACAGGCAATAATTCACCCCTCCACTTT.